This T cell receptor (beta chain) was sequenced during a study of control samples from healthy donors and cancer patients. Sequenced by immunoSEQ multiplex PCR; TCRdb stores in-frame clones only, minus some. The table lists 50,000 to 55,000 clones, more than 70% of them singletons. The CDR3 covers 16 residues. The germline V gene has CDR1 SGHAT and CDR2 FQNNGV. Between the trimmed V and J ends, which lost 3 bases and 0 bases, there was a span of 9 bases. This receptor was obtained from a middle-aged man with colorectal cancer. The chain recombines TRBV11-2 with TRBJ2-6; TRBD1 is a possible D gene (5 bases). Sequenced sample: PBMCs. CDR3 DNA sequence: TGTGCCAGCAGCTTCCGGACAAGCTCTGGGGCCAACGTCCTGACTTTC. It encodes CASSFRTSSGANVLTF. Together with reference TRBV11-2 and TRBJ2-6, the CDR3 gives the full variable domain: EAGVAQSPRYKIIEKRQSVAFWCNPISGHATLYWYQQILGQGPKLLIQFQNNGVVDDSQLPKDRFSAERLKGVDSTLKIQPAKLEDSAVYLCASSFRTSSGANVLTFGAGSRLTVL.